A selection of T cell receptor beta chains follows, all from one sample in a study of regulatory T cells in long-lasting Graves disease. TCRdb passed the multiplex PCR reads through MiXCR, listing each CDR3 protein once. The repertoire has approximately 470,000 distinct CDR3 sequences, roughly 17% of them found once; the top ten carry 10% to 15%. These data also featured in a second study, about T cells in Graves' hyperthyroidism and ophthalmopathy.

The input for sequencing was peripheral blood mononuclear cells (PBMCs), taken at new diagnosis, from a patient treated with antithyroid drugs. The receptors stem from a man aged 35 to 55 with Graves disease. CDR3s include the opening cysteine and the closing phenylalanine or tryptophan. D genes are given only for firm matches. Some rows mark clone size as missing; the rest say once, few, many or name a class of expanded clone.

v_gene: TRBV12-3/TRBV12-4; abundance: few; j_gene: TRBJ2-1; d_gene: NA; CDR3nt: NA; CDR3aa: CASSFLAGKHNEQFF
v_gene: TRBV3-1; abundance: many; j_gene: TRBJ1-1; d_gene: NA; CDR3nt: TGTGCCAGCAGCCGAGGGAAGAACACTGAAGCTTTCTTT; CDR3aa: CASSRGKNTEAFF
v_gene: TRBV12-3/TRBV12-4; abundance: many; j_gene: TRBJ2-1; d_gene: NA; CDR3nt: TGTGCCAGCAGTATCCAACACGGTACCTTTAAGGATGAGCAGTTCTTC; CDR3aa: CASSIQHGTFKDEQFF
v_gene: TRBV28; abundance: NA; j_gene: TRBJ1-6; d_gene: NA; CDR3nt: TGTGCCAGCAGCCCTACCAACGGATACCCTTTCCACTTT; CDR3aa: CASSPTNGYPFHF
v_gene: TRBV28; abundance: many; j_gene: TRBJ2-7; d_gene: TRBD1; CDR3nt: TGTGCCAGCAGTTTAAGTGGGAACAGGGGGTACGAGCAGTACTTC; CDR3aa: CASSLSGNRGYEQYF
v_gene: TRBV7-8; abundance: NA; j_gene: TRBJ2-1; d_gene: TRBD1; CDR3nt: TGTGCCAGCAGCGTAGGGGCCGGGACAGGTCACAATGAGCAGTTCTTC; CDR3aa: CASSVGAGTGHNEQFF
v_gene: TRBV20-1; abundance: NA; j_gene: TRBJ2-1; d_gene: TRBD2; CDR3nt: TGCAGTGCTAGGGATCTAGCGGGCAGCAATGAGCAGTTCTTC; CDR3aa: CSARDLAGSNEQFF
v_gene: TRBV7-7; abundance: few; j_gene: TRBJ2-5; d_gene: TRBD1; CDR3nt: TGTGCTAGCAGCTTAGAACCCAGGCGGACAGGCGGGCGAGAGACCCAGTACTTC; CDR3aa: CASSLEPRRTGGRETQYF
v_gene: TRBV9; abundance: NA; j_gene: TRBJ2-1; d_gene: TRBD2; CDR3nt: TGTGCCAGCAGCGTAGAAGGACTAGGACTTAGTGAGCAGTTCTTC; CDR3aa: CASSVEGLGLSEQFF
v_gene: TRBV6-1; abundance: NA; j_gene: TRBJ2-2; d_gene: TRBD1; CDR3nt: TGTGCCAGCAGTGGACAGGGGGCTAGCACCGGGGAGCTGTTTTTT; CDR3aa: CASSGQGASTGELFF
v_gene: TRBV18; abundance: many; j_gene: TRBJ2-3; d_gene: NA; CDR3nt: TGTGCCAGCTCACCACCGCGACACTCTAGCACAGATACGCAGTATTTT; CDR3aa: CASSPPRHSSTDTQYF
v_gene: TRBV6-1; abundance: NA; j_gene: TRBJ2-3; d_gene: TRBD1; CDR3nt: TGTGCCAGCAGTGCGGACAGGGTGGCAGATGCGCAGTATTTT; CDR3aa: CASSADRVADAQYF
v_gene: TRBV9; abundance: NA; j_gene: TRBJ2-2; d_gene: TRBD2; CDR3nt: TGTGCCAGCAGCGTTCGACTAGCGGAGACCGGGGAGCTGTTTTTT; CDR3aa: CASSVRLAETGELFF
v_gene: TRBV2; abundance: many; j_gene: TRBJ1-1; d_gene: NA; CDR3nt: TGTGCCAGCAGTGAGCAAGTAGAAGCTTTCTTT; CDR3aa: CASSEQVEAFF
v_gene: TRBV19; abundance: few; j_gene: TRBJ1-5; d_gene: NA; CDR3nt: TGTGCCAGCAACGGCGGCGAAAATCAGCCCCAGCATTTT; CDR3aa: CASNGGENQPQHF
v_gene: TRBV10-2; abundance: NA; j_gene: TRBJ1-1; d_gene: NA; CDR3nt: TGCGCCAGCAACTCCGTGGGCACTGAAGCTTTCTTT; CDR3aa: CASNSVGTEAFF
v_gene: TRBV7-9; abundance: many; j_gene: TRBJ2-5; d_gene: NA; CDR3nt: TGTGCCAGCAGCTTATGGACGGTCGGGGAGACCCAGTACTTC; CDR3aa: CASSLWTVGETQYF
v_gene: TRBV11-1; abundance: many; j_gene: TRBJ2-7; d_gene: NA; CDR3nt: TGTGCCAGCAGCCCAGTATCACCTTCCTACGAGCAGTACTTC; CDR3aa: CASSPVSPSYEQYF
v_gene: TRBV11-1; abundance: many; j_gene: TRBJ2-7; d_gene: TRBD2; CDR3nt: TGTGCCAGCAGCGCAGACACTAGCGGGAGCTCCTACGAGCAGTACTTC; CDR3aa: CASSADTSGSSYEQYF
v_gene: TRBV6-5; abundance: NA; j_gene: TRBJ2-2; d_gene: NA; CDR3nt: TGTGCCAGCAGTTACCCTATGGCGGGACGTAACACCGGGGAGCTGTTTTTT; CDR3aa: CASSYPMAGRNTGELFF
v_gene: TRBV28; abundance: many; j_gene: TRBJ2-7; d_gene: TRBD2; CDR3nt: TGTGCCAGCAGTTTATTGAGAAGGGCGGGAGGGACCTACGAGCAGTACTTC; CDR3aa: CASSLLRRAGGTYEQYF
v_gene: TRBV30; abundance: few; j_gene: TRBJ2-1; d_gene: TRBD2; CDR3nt: TGTGCCTGGAGTTTCGGAGCGGGAGATTACAATGAGCAGTTCTTC; CDR3aa: CAWSFGAGDYNEQFF
v_gene: TRBV7-8; abundance: many; j_gene: TRBJ1-2; d_gene: NA; CDR3nt: TGTGCCAGCAGCCCACGGACGGCTAACTATGGCTACACCTTC; CDR3aa: CASSPRTANYGYTF
v_gene: TRBV7-9; abundance: many; j_gene: TRBJ2-5; d_gene: NA; CDR3nt: TGTGCCAGCAGCTTAGGGGGTCAGACCCAGTACTTC; CDR3aa: CASSLGGQTQYF
v_gene: TRBV29-1; abundance: NA; j_gene: TRBJ1-2; d_gene: TRBD1; CDR3nt: TGCAGCGGGGGACAGGGGTTGAATGGCTACACCTTC; CDR3aa: CSGGQGLNGYTF
v_gene: TRBV27; abundance: many; j_gene: TRBJ2-5; d_gene: NA; CDR3nt: TGTGCCAGCAGTTTTCAAACAGGGGGGGTAGGGGTACAGTACTTC; CDR3aa: CASSFQTGGVGVQYF
v_gene: TRBV30; abundance: many; j_gene: TRBJ2-7; d_gene: NA; CDR3nt: TGTGCCTGGAGTGAAGTACCTAACTACGAGCAGTACTTC; CDR3aa: CAWSEVPNYEQYF
v_gene: TRBV5-1; abundance: NA; j_gene: TRBJ2-7; d_gene: NA; CDR3nt: TGCGCCAGCAGCCCAGCGGAATCGGCCACCTACGAGCAGTACTTC; CDR3aa: CASSPAESATYEQYF
v_gene: TRBV19; abundance: few; j_gene: TRBJ2-7; d_gene: NA; CDR3nt: TGTGCCAGTAGTATAGGGGGGACTGGAGTCTACGAGCAGTACTTC; CDR3aa: CASSIGGTGVYEQYF
v_gene: TRBV7-2; abundance: NA; j_gene: TRBJ2-1; d_gene: TRBD2; CDR3nt: TGTGCCAGCAGCTCAACTGGACTAGCTTACAATGAGCAGTTCTTC; CDR3aa: CASSSTGLAYNEQFF
v_gene: TRBV5-1; abundance: many; j_gene: TRBJ2-2; d_gene: TRBD1; CDR3nt: TGCGCCAGCAGCTTGGAAACAGGGGGCAGGACCGGGGAGCTGTTTTTT; CDR3aa: CASSLETGGRTGELFF
v_gene: TRBV18; abundance: few; j_gene: TRBJ2-5; d_gene: NA; CDR3nt: TGTGCCAGCTCACCACCGATCGGGCAGAGAGACGAGACCCAGTACTTC; CDR3aa: CASSPPIGQRDETQYF
v_gene: TRBV7-8; abundance: many; j_gene: TRBJ2-2; d_gene: NA; CDR3nt: TGTGCCAGCAGCTTAGCCCGGGGCGAGCTGTTTTTT; CDR3aa: CASSLARGELFF
v_gene: TRBV5-1; abundance: many; j_gene: TRBJ2-3; d_gene: TRBD2; CDR3nt: TGCGCCAGCAGCTTGAGACTAGCGGGAGGGCCCCCCTCCACAGATACGCAGTATTTT; CDR3aa: CASSLRLAGGPPSTDTQYF
v_gene: TRBV11-2; abundance: many; j_gene: TRBJ2-1; d_gene: NA; CDR3nt: TGTGCCAGCAGGGCCCCGGGGCCGGGCTACAATGAGCAGTTCTTC; CDR3aa: CASRAPGPGYNEQFF
v_gene: TRBV5-6; abundance: NA; j_gene: TRBJ2-7; d_gene: TRBD1; CDR3nt: TGTGCCAGCAGCTCTTTTGACAGGGCAGCCTACGAGCAGTACTTC; CDR3aa: CASSSFDRAAYEQYF
v_gene: TRBV9; abundance: NA; j_gene: TRBJ2-1; d_gene: NA; CDR3nt: TGTGCCAGCAGCGTAGACGGGAGGGGGCCCAATGAGCAGTTCTTC; CDR3aa: CASSVDGRGPNEQFF